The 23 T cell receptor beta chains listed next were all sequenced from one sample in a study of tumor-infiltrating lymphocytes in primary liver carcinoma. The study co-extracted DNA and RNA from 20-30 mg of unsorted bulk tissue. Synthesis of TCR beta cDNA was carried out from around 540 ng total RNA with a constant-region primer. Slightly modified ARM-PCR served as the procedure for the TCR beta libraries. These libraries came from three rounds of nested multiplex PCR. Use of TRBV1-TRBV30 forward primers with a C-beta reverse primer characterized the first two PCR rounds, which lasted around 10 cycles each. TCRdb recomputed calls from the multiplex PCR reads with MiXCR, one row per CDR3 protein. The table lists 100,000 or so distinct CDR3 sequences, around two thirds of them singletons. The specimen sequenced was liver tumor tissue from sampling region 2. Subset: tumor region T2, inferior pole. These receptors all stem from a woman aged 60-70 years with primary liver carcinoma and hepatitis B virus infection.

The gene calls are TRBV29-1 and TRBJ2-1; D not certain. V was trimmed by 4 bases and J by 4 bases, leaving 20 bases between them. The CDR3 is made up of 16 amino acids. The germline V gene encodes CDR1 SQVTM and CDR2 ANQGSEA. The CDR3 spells CSVADPANELYNEQFF. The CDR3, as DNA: TGCAGCGTTGCAGACCCCGCTAACGAACTATACAATGAGCAGTTCTTC.

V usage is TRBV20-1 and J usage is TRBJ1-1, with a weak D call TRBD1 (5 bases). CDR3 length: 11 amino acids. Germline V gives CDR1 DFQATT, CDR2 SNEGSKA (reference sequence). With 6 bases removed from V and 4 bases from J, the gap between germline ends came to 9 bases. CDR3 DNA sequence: TGCAGTGCAGGGGCGAGCACTGAAGCTTTCTTT. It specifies CSAGASTEAFF.

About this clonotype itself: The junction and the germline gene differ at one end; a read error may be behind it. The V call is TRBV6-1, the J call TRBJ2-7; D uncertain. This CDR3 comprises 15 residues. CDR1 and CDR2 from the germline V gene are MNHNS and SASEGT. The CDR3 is CASTYGPRTSYEQYF. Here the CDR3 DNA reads TGCGCCAGCACCTACGGACCTAGGACCTCCTACGAGCAGTACTTC.

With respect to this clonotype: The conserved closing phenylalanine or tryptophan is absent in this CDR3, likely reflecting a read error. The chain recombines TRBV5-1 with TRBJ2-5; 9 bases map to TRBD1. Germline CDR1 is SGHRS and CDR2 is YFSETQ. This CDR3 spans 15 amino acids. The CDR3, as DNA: TGCGCCAGTAGCTCAACAGGGGGCAGGGGAGAGACCCAGTACCTC. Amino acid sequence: CASSSTGGRGETQYL.

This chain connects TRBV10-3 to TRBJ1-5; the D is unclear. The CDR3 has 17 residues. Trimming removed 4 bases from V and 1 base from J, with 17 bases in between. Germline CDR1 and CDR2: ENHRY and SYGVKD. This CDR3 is CAISAGRGGSSNQPQHF. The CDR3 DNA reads TGTGCCATCAGTGCCGGACGGGGTGGATCGAGCAATCAGCCCCAGCATTTT.

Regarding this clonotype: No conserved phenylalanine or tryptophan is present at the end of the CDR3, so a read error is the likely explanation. The CDR3 DNA is TGTGCCAGCAGCTTAGGGGGACCAACGTACACGTCAGATACACAGTATTAT. It is translated as CASSLGGPTYTSDTQYY. The chain couples TRBV11-2 to TRBJ2-3; D possibly matches TRBD1 or TRBD2 (5 bases each). The CDR3 totals 17 residues. Germline V gene lookup returns CDR1 SGHAT and CDR2 FQNNGV.

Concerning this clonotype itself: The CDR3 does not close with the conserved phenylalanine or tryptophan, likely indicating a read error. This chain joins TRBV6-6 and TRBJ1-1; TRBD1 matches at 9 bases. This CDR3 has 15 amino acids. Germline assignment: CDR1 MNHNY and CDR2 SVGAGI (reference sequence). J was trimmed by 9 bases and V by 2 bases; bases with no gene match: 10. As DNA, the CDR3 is TGTGCCAGCAGTTACCGGGACAGGGCGACTAGCAAAGCTTTCCTT. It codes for CASSYRDRATSKAFL.

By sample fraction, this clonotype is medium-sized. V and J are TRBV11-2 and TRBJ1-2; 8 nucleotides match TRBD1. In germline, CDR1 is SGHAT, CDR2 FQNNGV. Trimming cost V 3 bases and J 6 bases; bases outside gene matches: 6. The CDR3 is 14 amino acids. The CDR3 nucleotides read TGTGCCAGCAGCTTCACACAGGGGGGGGATGGCTACACCTTC. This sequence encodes CASSFTQGGDGYTF.

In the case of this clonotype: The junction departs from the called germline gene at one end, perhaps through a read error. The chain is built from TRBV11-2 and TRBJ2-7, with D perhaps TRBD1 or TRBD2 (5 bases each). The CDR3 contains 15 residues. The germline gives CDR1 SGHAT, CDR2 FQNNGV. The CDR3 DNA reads TGTGCCAGCAGCTTAGGCCCTGTGGGGACCTACGAGCAGTATTTC. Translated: CASSLGPVGTYEQYF.

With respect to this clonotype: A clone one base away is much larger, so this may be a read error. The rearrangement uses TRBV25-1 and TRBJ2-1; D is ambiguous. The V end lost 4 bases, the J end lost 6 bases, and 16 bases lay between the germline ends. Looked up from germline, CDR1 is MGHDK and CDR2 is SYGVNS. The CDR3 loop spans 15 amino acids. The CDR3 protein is CASSVGVTGINEQFF. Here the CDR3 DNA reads TGTGCCAGCAGTGTGGGCGTTACGGGCATCAATGAGCAGTTCTTC.

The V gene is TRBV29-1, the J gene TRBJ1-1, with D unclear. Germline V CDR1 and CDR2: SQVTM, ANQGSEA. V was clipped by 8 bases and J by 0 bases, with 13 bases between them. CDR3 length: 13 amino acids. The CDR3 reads CSFAETLNTEAFF. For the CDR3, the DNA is TGCAGCTTTGCCGAGACACTGAACACTGAAGCTTTCTTT.

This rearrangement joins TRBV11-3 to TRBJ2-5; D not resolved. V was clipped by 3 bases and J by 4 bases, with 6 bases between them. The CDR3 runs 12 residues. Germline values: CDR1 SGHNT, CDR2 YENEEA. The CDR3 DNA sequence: TGTGCCAGCAGCTTGAACATAGAGACCCAGTACTTC. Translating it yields CASSLNIETQYF.

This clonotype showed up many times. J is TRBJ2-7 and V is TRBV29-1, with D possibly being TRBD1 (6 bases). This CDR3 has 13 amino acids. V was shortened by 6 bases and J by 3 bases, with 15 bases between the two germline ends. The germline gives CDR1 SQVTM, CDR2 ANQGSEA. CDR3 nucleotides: TGCAGCGTAACGGGACAAGAATTCTACGAGCAGTACTTC. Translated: CSVTGQEFYEQYF.

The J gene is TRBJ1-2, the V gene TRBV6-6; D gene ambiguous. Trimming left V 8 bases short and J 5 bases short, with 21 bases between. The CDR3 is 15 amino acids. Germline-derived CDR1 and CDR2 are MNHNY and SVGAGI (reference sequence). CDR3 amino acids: CASSSAHVTGYGYTF. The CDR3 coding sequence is TGTGCCAGCTCGTCGGCCCACGTGACTGGTTATGGCTACACCTTC.

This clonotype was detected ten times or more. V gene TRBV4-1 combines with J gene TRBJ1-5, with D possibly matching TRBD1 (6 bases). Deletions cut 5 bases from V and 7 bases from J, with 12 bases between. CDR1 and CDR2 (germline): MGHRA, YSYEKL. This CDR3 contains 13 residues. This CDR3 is CASSSQGSQPQHF. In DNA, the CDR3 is TGCGCCAGCAGCTCACAGGGTTCGCAGCCCCAGCATTTT.

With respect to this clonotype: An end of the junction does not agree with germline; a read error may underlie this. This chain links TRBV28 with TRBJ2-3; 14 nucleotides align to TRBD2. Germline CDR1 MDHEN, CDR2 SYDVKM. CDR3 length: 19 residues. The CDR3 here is CASNFSPSGTSGSTDMQYF. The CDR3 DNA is TGTGCCAGCAACTTTTCCCCTTCCGGGACTAGCGGGAGCACAGATATGCAGTATTTT.

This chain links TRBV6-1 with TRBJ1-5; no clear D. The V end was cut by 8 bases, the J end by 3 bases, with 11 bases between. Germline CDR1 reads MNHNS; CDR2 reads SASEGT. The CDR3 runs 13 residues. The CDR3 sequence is CASGTHNNQPQHF. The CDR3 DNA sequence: TGTGCCAGCGGAACACATAACAATCAGCCCCAGCATTTT.

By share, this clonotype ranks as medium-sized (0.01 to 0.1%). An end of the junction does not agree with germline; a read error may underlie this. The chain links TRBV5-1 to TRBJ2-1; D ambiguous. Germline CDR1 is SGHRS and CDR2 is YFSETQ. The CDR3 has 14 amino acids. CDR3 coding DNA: TGTGCCAGCAGCTTAGTTTCAGGTTACAATGAGCAGTTCTTC. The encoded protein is CASSLVSGYNEQFF.

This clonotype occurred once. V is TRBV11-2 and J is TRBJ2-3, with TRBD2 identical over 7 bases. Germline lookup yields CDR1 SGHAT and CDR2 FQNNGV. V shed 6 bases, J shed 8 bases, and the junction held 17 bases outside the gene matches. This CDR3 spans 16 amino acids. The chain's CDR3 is CASSDVGLGRACTQYF. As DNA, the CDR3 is TGTGCCAGCAGTGACGTAGGGCTAGGGAGGGCCTGTACGCAGTATTTT.

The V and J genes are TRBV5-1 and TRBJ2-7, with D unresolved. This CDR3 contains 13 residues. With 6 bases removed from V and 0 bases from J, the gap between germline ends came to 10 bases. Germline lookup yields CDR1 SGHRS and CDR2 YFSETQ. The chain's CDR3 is CASNRQSSYEQYF. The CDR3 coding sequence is TGCGCCAGCAACCGGCAGAGCTCCTACGAGCAGTACTTC. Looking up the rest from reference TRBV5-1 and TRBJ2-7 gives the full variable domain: KAGVTQTPRYLIKTRGQQVTLSCSPISGHRSVSWYQQTPGQGLQFLFEYFSETQRNKGNFPGRFSGRQFSNSRSEMNVSTLELGDSALYLCASNRQSSYEQYFGPGTRLTVT.

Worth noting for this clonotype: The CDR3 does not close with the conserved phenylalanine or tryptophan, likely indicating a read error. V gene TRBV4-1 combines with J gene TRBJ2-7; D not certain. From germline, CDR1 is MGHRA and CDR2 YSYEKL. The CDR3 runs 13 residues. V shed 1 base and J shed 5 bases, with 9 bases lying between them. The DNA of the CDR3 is TGCGCCAGCAGCCAAGTTTCAGGTGACGAGCAGTACCTC. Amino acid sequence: CASSQVSGDEQYL.

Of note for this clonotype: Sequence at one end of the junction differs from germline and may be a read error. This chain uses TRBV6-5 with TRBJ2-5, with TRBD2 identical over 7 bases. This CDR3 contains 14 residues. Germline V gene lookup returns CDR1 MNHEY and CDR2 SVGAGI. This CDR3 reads CASSNLRGVETHCF. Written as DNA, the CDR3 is TGTGCCAGCAGTAACCTTCGGGGGGTAGAGACCCACTGCTTC.

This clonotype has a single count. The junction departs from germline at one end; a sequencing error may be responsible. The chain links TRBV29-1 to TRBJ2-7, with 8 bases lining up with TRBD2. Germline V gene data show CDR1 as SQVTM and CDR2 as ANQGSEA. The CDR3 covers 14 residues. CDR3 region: CSVVLAVAPYEQYF. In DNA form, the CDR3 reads TGTAGCGTCGTACTAGCGGTAGCTCCCTACGAGCAGTACTTC.